The sequence of this T cell receptor (beta chain) was determined in a study of naive and memory T cell subsets. The sample holds a few counts of this clonotype. Its cognate antigen is unknown. An equimolar mix of two oligonucleotides served as the beta constant-region primer for TRBC1 and TRBC2. Ligated cDNA was amplified by four rounds of PCR with nested alpha and beta constant-region primers and SP2. Via MiXCR, TCRdb re-called the UMI-ligation and nested PCR reads, giving one row per CDR3 protein. The sample has 85,000 or so distinct CDR3 sequences; about 9.9% are singletons. General study results and limits: The power law exponent of TCR abundance differed between naive and memory cells. A few larger clonotypes appeared in naive repertoires, especially CD8, possibly memory cells re-expressing CD45RA. Over 90% of naive TCR sequences appeared only once after error correction, unlike memory subsets.

Germline lookup yields CDR1 MDHEN and CDR2 SYDVKM. The length of the CDR3 is 15 residues. V lost 6 bases and J 0 bases, leaving 13 bases between the germline ends. Cells stained for CD3, CD4, CD8, CD45RA and CD27 were sorted into four subsets. The sequence came from a human donor in good health. The sample was naive CD8+ T cells from blood. The V call is TRBV28, the J call TRBJ2-3, with unresolved D. The CDR3 sequence is CASRDGESSTDTQYF. The DNA of the CDR3 is TGTGCCAGCAGGGATGGGGAATCTAGCACAGATACGCAGTATTTT. Complete variable domain (other parts from reference TRBV28 and TRBJ2-3): DVKVTQSSRYLVKRTGEKVFLECVQDMDHENMFWYRQDPGLGLRLIYFSYDVKMKEKGDIPEGYSVSREKKERFSLILESASTNQTSMYLCASRDGESSTDTQYFGPGTRLTVL.